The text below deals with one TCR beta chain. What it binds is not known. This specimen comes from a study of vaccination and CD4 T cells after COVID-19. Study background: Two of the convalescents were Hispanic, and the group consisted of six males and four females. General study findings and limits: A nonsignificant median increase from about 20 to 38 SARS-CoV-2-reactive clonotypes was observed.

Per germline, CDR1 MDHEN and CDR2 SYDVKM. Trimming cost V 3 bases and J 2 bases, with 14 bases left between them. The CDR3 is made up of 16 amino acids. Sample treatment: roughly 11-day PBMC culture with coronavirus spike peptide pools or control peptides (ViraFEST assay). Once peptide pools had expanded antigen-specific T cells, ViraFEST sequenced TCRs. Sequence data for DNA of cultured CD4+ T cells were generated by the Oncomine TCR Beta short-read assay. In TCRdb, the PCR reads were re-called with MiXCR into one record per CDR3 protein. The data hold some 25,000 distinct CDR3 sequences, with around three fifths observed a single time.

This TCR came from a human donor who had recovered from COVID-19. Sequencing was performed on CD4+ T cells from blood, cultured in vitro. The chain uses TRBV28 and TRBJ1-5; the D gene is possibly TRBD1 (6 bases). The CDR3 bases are TGTGCCAGCAGTTTTGCGGGGACACCAGGCAATCAGCCCCAGCATTTT. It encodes CASSFAGTPGNQPQHF.